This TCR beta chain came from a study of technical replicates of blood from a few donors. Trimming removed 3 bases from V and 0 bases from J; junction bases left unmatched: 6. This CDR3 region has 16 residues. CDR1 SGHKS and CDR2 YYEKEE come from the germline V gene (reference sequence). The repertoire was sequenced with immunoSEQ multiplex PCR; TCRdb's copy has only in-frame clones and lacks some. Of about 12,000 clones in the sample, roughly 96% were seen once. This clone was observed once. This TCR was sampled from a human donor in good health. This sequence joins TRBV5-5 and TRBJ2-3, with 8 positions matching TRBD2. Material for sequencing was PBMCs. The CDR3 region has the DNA TGTGCCAGCAGCTCCTTAGCGGGGTGGAGCACAGATACGCAGTATTTT. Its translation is CASSSLAGWSTDTQYF.